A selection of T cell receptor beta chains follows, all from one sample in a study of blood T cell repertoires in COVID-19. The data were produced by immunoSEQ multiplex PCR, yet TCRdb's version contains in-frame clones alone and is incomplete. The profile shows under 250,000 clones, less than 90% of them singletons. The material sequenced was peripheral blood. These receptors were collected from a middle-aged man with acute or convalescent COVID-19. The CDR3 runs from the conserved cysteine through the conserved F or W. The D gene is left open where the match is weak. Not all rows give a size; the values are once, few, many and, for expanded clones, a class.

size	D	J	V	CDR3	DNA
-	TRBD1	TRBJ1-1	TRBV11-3	CASFLIRDRGRNTEAFF	TGTGCCAGCTTTCTAATCCGGGACAGGGGGCGGAACACTGAAGCTTTCTTT
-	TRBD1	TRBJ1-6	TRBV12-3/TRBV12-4	CASSLRTGGTLHF	TGTGCCAGCAGTTTACGGACAGGGGGAACCCTCCACTTT
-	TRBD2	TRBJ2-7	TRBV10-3	CAVKGLAGGSNEQYF	TGTGCCGTCAAAGGACTAGCGGGAGGAAGCAACGAGCAGTACTTC
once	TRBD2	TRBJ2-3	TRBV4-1	CASSQDAAGGTDTQYF	TGCGCCAGCAGCCAAGATGCAGCGGGGGGTACAGATACGCAGTATTTT
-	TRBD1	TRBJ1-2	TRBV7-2	CASSSRQGIYGYTF	TGTGCCAGCAGCTCCAGACAGGGCATATATGGCTACACCTTC
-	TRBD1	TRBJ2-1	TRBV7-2	CASSSDRGWFYEQFF	TGTGCCAGCAGCTCTGACAGGGGGTGGTTTTATGAGCAGTTCTTC
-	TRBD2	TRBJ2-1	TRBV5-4	CASSLGGLAGYNEQFF	TGTGCCAGCAGCTTGGGAGGGCTAGCGGGCTACAATGAGCAGTTCTTC
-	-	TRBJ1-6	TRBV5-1	CASNSGSPSTPLHF	TGCGCCAGCAACTCAGGATCTCCTTCAACTCCCCTCCACTTT
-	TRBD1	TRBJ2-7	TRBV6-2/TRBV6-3	CASSTRTGSYEQYF	TGTGCCAGCAGTACGCGGACAGGATCCTACGAGCAGTACTTC
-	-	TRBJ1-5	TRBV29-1	CSVELVGVGSGQPQHF	TGCAGCGTTGAACTTGTCGGGGTGGGCAGCGGTCAGCCCCAGCATTTT
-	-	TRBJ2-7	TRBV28	CASSFRGQSSYEQYF	TGTGCCAGCAGTTTTCGAGGACAGAGCTCCTACGAGCAGTACTTC
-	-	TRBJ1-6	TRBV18	CASSLLAAENNSPLHF	TGTGCCAGCTCCCTCCTGGCGGCAGAAAATAATTCACCCCTCCACTTT
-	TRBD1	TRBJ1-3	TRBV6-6	CASSSTGGLGNTIYF	TGTGCCAGCAGCTCAACAGGGGGCTTAGGAAACACCATATATTTT
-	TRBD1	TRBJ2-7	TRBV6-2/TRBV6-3	CASSYDRGNYEQYF	TGTGCCAGCAGTTACGACAGGGGGAACTACGAGCAGTACTTC
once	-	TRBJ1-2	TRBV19	CASYQDYRYGYTF	TGTGCCAGTTACCAGGATTATCGCTATGGCTACACCTTC
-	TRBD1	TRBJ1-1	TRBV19	CASSLDRQGTEAFF	TGTGCCAGTAGCCTGGACAGGCAGGGCACTGAAGCTTTCTTT
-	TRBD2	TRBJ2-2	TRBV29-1	CSVEGGAGARAGELFF	TGCAGCGTTGAAGGGGGAGCGGGAGCCCGCGCCGGGGAGCTGTTTTTT
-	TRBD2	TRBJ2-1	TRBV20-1	CSASPPSGSRNEQFF	TGCAGTGCTAGTCCGCCTAGCGGGAGTAGGAATGAGCAGTTCTTC
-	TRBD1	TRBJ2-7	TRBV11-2	CASSLGTGRYEQYF	TGTGCCAGCAGCCTCGGGACAGGAAGATACGAGCAGTACTTC